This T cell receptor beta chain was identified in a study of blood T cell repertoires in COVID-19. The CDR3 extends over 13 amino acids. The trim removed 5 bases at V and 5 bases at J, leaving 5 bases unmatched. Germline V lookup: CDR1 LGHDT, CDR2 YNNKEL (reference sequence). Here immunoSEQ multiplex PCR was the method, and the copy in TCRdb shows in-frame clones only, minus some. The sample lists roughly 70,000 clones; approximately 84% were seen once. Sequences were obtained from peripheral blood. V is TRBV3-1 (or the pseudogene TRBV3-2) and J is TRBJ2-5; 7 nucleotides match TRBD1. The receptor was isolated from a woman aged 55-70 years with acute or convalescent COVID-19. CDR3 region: CASSRQGSETQYF. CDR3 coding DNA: TGTGCCAGCAGCAGACAGGGATCGGAGACCCAGTACTTC.